This T cell receptor beta chain derives from a study of T cell responses to AZD1222 COVID-19 vaccine. Study-wide results and limits: Spike-specific TCR breadth and depth both grew after two AZD1222 doses. Donors in the cohort were predominantly white British and more often female, and clonal diversity was possibly underestimated. The study reported that nearly half of spike-specific TCRs target unmutated variant regions.

Germline V gene data show CDR1 as GTSNPN and CDR2 as SVGIG (reference sequence). V dropped 0 bases and J dropped 6; count of bases not matched to a gene: 5. The CDR3 is 15 residues long. Profiling relied on immunoSEQ multiplex PCR, and the TCRdb table lists in-frame clones only, not all of them. The table includes 140,000 or so clones, around 90% detected once. Points on this clone: Its antigen remains unidentified.

The chain employs TRBV30 and TRBJ2-7; TRBD2 agrees at 13 bases. The sample in question was peripheral blood, obtained 28 days after the second dose of the MenACWY control vaccine. The sequence was obtained from an adult who received the MenACWY meningococcal vaccine as a control. The CDR3 region has the DNA TGTGCCTGGAGTGTACCCGGACTAGCGGGAGTCGAGCAGTACTTC. Translating it yields CAWSVPGLAGVEQYF.